The 8 T cell receptor beta chains below all came from one sample that was sequenced in a study of blood T cell repertoires in COVID-19. Libraries were prepared by immunoSEQ multiplex PCR; TCRdb keeps only in-frame clonotypes and omits some of them. The profile shows 19,000 or so clones, 75% to 85% of them singletons. Sample: peripheral blood. The receptors shown here come from an elderly man with acute or convalescent COVID-19.

J is TRBJ1-1 and V is TRBV5-6, with 7 bases that match TRBD1. V was pared by 5 bases and J by 3 bases, with 7 bases of the junction left unmatched. CDR1 is SGHDT and CDR2 is YYEEEE in the germline V gene. The CDR3 sequence is 14 residues long. CDR3 protein: CASSRTGGDTEAFF. CDR3 sequence (DNA): TGTGCCAGCAGTCGGACAGGAGGGGACACTGAAGCTTTCTTT.

The J gene is TRBJ2-7, the V gene TRBV28, with TRBD2 identical over 11 bases. Trimming at V came to 5 bases and at J to 1 base, leaving 4 bases not matched to a gene. The CDR3 covers 15 residues. Germline V CDR1 and CDR2: MDHEN, SYDVKM. CDR3 coding DNA: TGTGCCAGCAGTGCAACTAGCGGGGGTTCCTACGAGCAGTACTTC. It encodes CASSATSGGSYEQYF. The variable domain in full, completed from reference TRBV28 and TRBJ2-7, reads DVKVTQSSRYLVKRTGEKVFLECVQDMDHENMFWYRQDPGLGLRLIYFSYDVKMKEKGDIPEGYSVSREKKERFSLILESASTNQTSMYLCASSATSGGSYEQYFGPGTRLTVT.

This clone appeared a few times. This chain's CDR3 is CATSDPSSGQPQHF. DNA of the CDR3: TGTGCCACCAGTGACCCCTCTTCGGGTCAGCCCCAGCATTTT. The chain carries TRBV24-1 and TRBJ1-5; D unresolved. Germline V CDR1 and CDR2: KGHDR, SFDVKD. The V end was cut by 4 bases, the J end by 6 bases, with 12 bases between. The length of the CDR3 is 14 residues.

The chain links TRBV12-3 or TRBV12-4 to TRBJ2-2; possible D gene TRBD2, 6 bases. Trimming cost V 11 bases and J 5 bases, with 9 bases left between them. The CDR3 sequence is 11 residues long. The chain's CDR3 is CAWGETGELFF. As DNA, the CDR3 is TGTGCCTGGGGGGAGACCGGGGAGCTGTTTTTT.

V gene TRBV9 combines with J gene TRBJ2-7; TRBD1 is a possible D gene (7 bases). The CDR3 runs 14 residues. Germline V gives CDR1 SGDLS, CDR2 YYNGEE. V lost 0 bases, J lost 6 bases, and 13 bases lay in between. The CDR3 sequence is CASSVAGGPSEQYF. The CDR3 nucleotides read TGTGCCAGCAGCGTAGCAGGGGGGCCGTCCGAGCAGTACTTC.

The V call is TRBV7-3, the J call TRBJ1-1; D is ambiguous. In germline, CDR1 is SGHTA, CDR2 FQGTGA. V was trimmed by 4 bases and J by 7 bases, leaving 10 bases between them. This CDR3 has 12 amino acids. The CDR3 loop is CASSYSGDEAFF. For the CDR3, the DNA is TGTGCCAGCAGCTACTCGGGAGATGAAGCTTTCTTT.

The CDR3 loop reads CASSDRGQPQHF. CDR3 DNA sequence: TGTGCCAGCAGTGACAGGGGTCAGCCCCAGCATTTT. The genes are TRBV27 and TRBJ1-5, with 8 bases fitting TRBD1. There are 12 residues in the CDR3. The V and J ends lost 5 bases and 6 bases, in that order; junction bases with no gene match: 0. Germline CDR1 reads MNHEY; CDR2 reads SMNVEV (reference sequence).

J is TRBJ2-3 and V is TRBV5-4; D might be TRBD2 (5 bases). The ends were cut back, 4 bases at V and 2 bases at J, with 14 bases in the middle. The CDR3 is made up of 15 amino acids. The germline V gene has CDR1 SGHNT and CDR2 YYREEE (reference sequence). The CDR3 DNA follows: TGTGCCAGCAGCGGCGGTCCGGGGTCCACAGATACGCAGTATTTT. Translating gives CASSGGPGSTDTQYF.